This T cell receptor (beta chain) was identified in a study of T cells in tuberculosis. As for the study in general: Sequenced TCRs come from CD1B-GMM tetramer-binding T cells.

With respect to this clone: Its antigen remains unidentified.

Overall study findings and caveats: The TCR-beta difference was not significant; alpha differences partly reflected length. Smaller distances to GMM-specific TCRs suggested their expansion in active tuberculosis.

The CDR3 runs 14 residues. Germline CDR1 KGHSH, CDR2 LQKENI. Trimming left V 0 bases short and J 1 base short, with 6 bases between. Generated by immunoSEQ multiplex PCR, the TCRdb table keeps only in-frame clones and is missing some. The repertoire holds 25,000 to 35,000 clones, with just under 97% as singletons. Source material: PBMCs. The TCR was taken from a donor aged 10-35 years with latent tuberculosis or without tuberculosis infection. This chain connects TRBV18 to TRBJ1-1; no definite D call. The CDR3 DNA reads TGTGCCAGCTCACCACCGTCGGGGAACACTGAAGCTTTCTTT. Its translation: CASSPPSGNTEAFF.